The table lists the clone carrying this T cell receptor beta chain with a few counts. Its specificity is unknown. With a much larger clone just one base away, this may be a read error. The germline V gene encodes CDR1 MNHEY and CDR2 SVGEGT. The CDR3 contains 13 residues. The sample is drawn from a study of tumor-infiltrating lymphocytes in primary liver carcinoma. Study overall: Ranging in age from 30 to 69 years, the patients were men and women.

With a constant-region primer, TCR beta cDNA was made from 450 to 500 ng of total RNA. Modified slightly, ARM-PCR produced TCR beta libraries over three nested multiplex PCR rounds. TRBV1-TRBV30 forward primers paired with a C-beta reverse primer were used in the first two PCR rounds, which ran about 11 cycles each. TCRdb re-analysed the multiplex PCR reads in MiXCR, keeping a single row per CDR3 protein. The table includes 95,000 to 100,000 distinct CDR3 sequences, around 71% detected once. General study points: Only about 7.5-25% of top clones were detected in all five tumor regions. Tumor-adjacent and tumor-blood pairs shared less of their repertoires than tumor region pairs shared.

Investigators took RNA and DNA out together from approximately 22-30 mg of unsorted bulk tissue. Every tumor sample had over 85% viable tumor cells. This receptor was obtained from a woman aged 60 to 75 with primary liver carcinoma and hepatitis B virus infection. Specimen: liver tumor tissue from sampling region 2. Subset reported: tumor region T2, inferior pole. The V gene is TRBV6-2 or TRBV6-3, the J gene TRBJ1-1, with D unresolved. The CDR3: CASSYDDNTEALF. CDR3 bases: TGTGCCAGCAGTTACGATGACAACACTGAAGCTCTCTTT.